What follows describes a single T cell receptor (beta chain). Its target is not known. This PCR relied on a set of 60 Vbeta primers and 13 Jbeta primers. Original analysis: As a later analysis found, there were 80 million or so unique TCR beta chains, of which around 9.9 million were shared. The data were produced by immunoSEQ multiplex PCR, yet TCRdb's version contains in-frame clones alone and is incomplete. V, J and clone size derive from that table, while D and trimming were established from the DNA sequence. The data contain around 150,000 clones, 80% to 90% of them seen just once; the ten biggest clones take up 5% to 7%. The CDR3 has 15 amino acids. In germline, CDR1 is GTSNPN, CDR2 SVGIG (reference sequence). V dropped 1 base and J dropped 5 bases, with 15 bases sitting between them. This sample stems from a study of cytomegalovirus exposure and HLA in healthy donors. The study, taken as a whole, reports: A later analysis found common viral pathogens apparently linked to several of the most significant clusters. Researchers counted around 160 TCR beta chains as cytomegalovirus-associated. With DRB1 most and HLA-C fewest, TCR association rates differed between HLA loci in a later analysis.

This TCR came from a man aged 45-65 years in good health and CMV-seropositive. This rearrangement joins TRBV30 to TRBJ2-1, with a possible D match to TRBD2 (6 bases). Sequencing was carried out using PBMCs. CDR3 region: CAWSGAGRFDNEQFF. The CDR3 nucleotides read TGTGCCTGGAGTGGGGCGGGAAGGTTTGACAATGAGCAGTTCTTC.